Here is one T cell receptor (beta chain) with its context. This clone's antigen is unknown. No base qualities exist here, and no much larger clone lies one base off it. CD8 naive samples were obtained by positive selection for CCR7 among CD45RO-negative cells, yielding a CD45RA+CCR7+ population from which TemRA cells were excluded. Donors were healthy HIV-negative adults with no recently reported acute infections or vaccinations. Every donor was a Caucasian adult residing in Nashville, Tennessee, USA. Blood was obtained by leukapheresis, after which PBMCs were separated by Ficoll-Histopaque density gradient centrifugation and cryopreserved in liquid nitrogen vapor phase. Purity and quantity of every magnetically sorted T cell population were checked by analytical flow cytometry. Genomic DNA was isolated from each sorted fraction and quantified by UV absorbance on a Nanodrop 2000c. Using the deep immunoSEQ assay, multiplex PCR amplified TCR CDR3 regions from genomic DNA. Genomic DNA extracted from each cell subset was distributed evenly over all wells of several immunoSEQ 96-well plates, and each plate served as one replicate. For sorted subsets, approximately 200 ng of genomic DNA, equivalent to about 30,000 T cell genomes, went into each replicate PCR. Purified libraries were quantified with a Qubit 3.0 fluorometer, sized on a Bioanalyzer 2100, and re-quantified with the KAPA Library Quantification kit. Each immunoSEQ 96-well plate was sequenced on its own single-read 150-cycle Illumina NextSeq 550 flow cell. On the authors' methods: Because the immunoSEQ output held only junctional sequences and lacked quality scores, the filtering could not match the filtering applied to full-length reads. Sequences were annotated with PyIR, a Python wrapper for IgBLAST v1.9, and V/J genes and CDR3 were assigned using IMGT germline references. Reads with weak V/J assignments (E-value above 1e-6), missing CDR3, stop codons, out-of-frame junctions, or ambiguous translated residues were removed. V3J clonotypes were defined by identical inferred V gene, J gene, and CDR3 amino acid sequence. Percentage overlap between repertoires was calculated by dividing the number of shared unique clonotypes by the size of the smaller repertoire. Three approaches were used to assess repertoire richness: RTK rarefaction, the Chao1 estimator, and Recon v2.1 estimates of unobserved clonotypes. For all TCRbeta clonotypes obtained by the gDNA method from a few donors, generation probabilities were computed with OLGA. What TCRdb holds here is the immuneACCESS table cut down to in-frame rearrangements. Part of the clones is not present; checked against another copy, under half of the missing clones reflect an unresolved V gene, and the others are unexplained. The V and J calls and clone size are taken from that table; D and trimming were inferred from the DNA. In all, the sample holds some 2.1 million clones, and approximately 94% of those were seen once. The ten biggest clones cover around 1.1% of the sample.

The sample originates from a study of shared clonotypes between healthy human individuals (dated by TCRdb to about 2020). About the study as a whole: A few men and a couple of women, aged 18 to 49 years, made up the cohort. Per donor, leukapheresis produced somewhere between about 0.9 and 9 billion PBMCs. To increase sequencing depth and limit assay-specific biases, different laboratories used diverse techniques to prepare libraries and sequence TCR repertoires. For each donor, CD4 naive and CD4 memory were each given three plates, CD8 naive was given two plates, and CD8 memory was given one plate. To estimate repertoire size and how much clonotypes are shared between individuals, the study performed deep sequencing of blood TCR repertoires from about 5 healthy adults. Overall results and qualifications from the work: Based on pairwise subsampling, the degree of clonotype sharing among donors was expected to be affected by sequencing depth. Incomplete sequencing was indicated by rarefaction of sorted-subset datasets, despite the large sequencing depth. Estimated clonotype richness was generally larger for naive than for memory subsets. Higher generation probabilities were observed for clonotypes shared by all four sorted-subset donors than for non-shared clonotypes. Only blood was sampled, and tissue TCR repertoires likely differ from those in blood. Because the study included only a small number of donors, the genetic and exposure-history diversity represented was limited. When a handful of donors were compared, the shared fraction of clonotypes was around 5.1% for naive CD4, 3.5% to 4% for naive CD8, 2.3% for memory CD4, and approximately 0.4% for memory CD8.

CDR1 and CDR2, per the germline V gene (reference sequence), are MNHEY and SMNVEV. Including cysteine and phenylalanine, the CDR3 has 17 amino acids. Just CDR3 DNA is preserved here, 51 bases in frame from base 1. From V the trimming removes 1 base and from J it removes 5 bases, while the gene matches leave 12 bases of the junction unaccounted for. Sequenced input: naive CD8+ T cells sorted from blood. Interpreted using the paper, the cell subset or site label stands for: CD45RA+CCR7+. Recombination joined TRBV27 with TRBJ2-5; 8 middle bases align to TRBD1. The sequence derives from a man between 18 and 35 years old in good health. The CDR3 region has the sequence CASSLYPPTGVHETQYF. The DNA sequence is TGTGCCAGCAGTTTATACCCCCCGACAGGGGTACACGAGACCCAGTACTTC.